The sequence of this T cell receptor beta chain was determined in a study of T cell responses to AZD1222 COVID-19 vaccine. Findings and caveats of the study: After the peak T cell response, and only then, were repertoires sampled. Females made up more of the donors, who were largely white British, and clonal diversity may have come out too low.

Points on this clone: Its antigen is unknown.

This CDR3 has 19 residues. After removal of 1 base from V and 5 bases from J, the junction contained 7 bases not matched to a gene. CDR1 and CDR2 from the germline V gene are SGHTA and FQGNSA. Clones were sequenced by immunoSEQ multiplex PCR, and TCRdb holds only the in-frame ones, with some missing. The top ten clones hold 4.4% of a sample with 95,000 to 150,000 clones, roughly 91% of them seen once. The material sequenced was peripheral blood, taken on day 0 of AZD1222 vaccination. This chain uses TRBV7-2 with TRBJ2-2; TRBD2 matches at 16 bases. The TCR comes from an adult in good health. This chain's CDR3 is CASSLEVGLAGGRTGELFF. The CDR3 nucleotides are TGTGCCAGCAGCTTAGAGGTGGGACTAGCGGGGGGGCGAACCGGGGAGCTGTTTTTT.